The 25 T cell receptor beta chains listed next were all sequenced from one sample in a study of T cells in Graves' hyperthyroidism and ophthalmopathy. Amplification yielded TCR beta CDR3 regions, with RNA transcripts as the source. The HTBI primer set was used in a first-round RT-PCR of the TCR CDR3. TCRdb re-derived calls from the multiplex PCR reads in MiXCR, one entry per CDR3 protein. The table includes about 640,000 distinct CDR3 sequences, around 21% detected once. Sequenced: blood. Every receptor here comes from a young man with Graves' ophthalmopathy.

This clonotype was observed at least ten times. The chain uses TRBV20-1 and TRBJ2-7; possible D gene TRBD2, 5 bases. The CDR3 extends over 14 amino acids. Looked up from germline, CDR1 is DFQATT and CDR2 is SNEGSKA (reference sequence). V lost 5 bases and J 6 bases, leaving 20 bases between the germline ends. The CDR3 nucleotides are TGCAGTGCTCCGTCACGAGGGAAGGGCGGCGAGCAGTACTTC. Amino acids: CSAPSRGKGGEQYF.

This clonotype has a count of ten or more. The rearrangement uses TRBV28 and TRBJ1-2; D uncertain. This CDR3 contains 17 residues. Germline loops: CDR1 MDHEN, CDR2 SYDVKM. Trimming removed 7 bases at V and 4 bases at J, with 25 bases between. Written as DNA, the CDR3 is TGTGCCAGCATGACCGAGGCGGCCCTTTCGCCCTTCTATGGCTACACCTTC. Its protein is CASMTEAALSPFYGYTF.

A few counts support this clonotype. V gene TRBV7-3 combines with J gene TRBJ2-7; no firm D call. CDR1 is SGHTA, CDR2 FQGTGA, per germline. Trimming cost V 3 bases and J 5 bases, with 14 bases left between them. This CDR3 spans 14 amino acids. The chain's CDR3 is CASSLWPGDDEQYF. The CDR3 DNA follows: TGTGCCAGCAGCTTGTGGCCAGGCGACGACGAGCAGTACTTC.

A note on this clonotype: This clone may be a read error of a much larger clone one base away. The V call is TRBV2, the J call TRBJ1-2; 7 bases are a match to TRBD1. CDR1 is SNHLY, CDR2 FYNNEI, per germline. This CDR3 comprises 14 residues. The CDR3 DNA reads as TGTGCCAGCAACAGAGACAGGGCTACCTATGACTACACCTTC. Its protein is CASNRDRATYDYTF.

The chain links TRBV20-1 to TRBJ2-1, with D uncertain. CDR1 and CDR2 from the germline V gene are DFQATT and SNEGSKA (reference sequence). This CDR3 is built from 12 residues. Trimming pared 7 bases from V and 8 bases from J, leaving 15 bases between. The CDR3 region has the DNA TGCAGTGGAGATTTCTTGGTCGATGAGCAGTTCTTC. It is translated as CSGDFLVDEQFF.

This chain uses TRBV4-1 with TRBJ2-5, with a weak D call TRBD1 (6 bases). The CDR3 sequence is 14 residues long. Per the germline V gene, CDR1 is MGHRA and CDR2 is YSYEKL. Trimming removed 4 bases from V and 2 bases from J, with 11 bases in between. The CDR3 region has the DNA TGCGCCAGCAGCCCGGCACAGGGACAAGAGACCCAGTACTTC. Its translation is CASSPAQGQETQYF.

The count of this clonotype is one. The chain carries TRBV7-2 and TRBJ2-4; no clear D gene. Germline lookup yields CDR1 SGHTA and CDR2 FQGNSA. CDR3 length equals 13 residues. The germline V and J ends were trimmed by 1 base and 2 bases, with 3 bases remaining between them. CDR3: CASSLDSKNIQYF. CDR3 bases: TGTGCCAGCAGCTTAGACTCCAAAAACATTCAGTACTTC.

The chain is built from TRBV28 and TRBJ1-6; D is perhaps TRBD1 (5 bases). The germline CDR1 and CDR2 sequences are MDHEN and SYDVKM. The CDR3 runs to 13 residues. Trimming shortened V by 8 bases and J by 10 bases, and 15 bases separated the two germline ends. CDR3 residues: CASGGQGRSPLHF. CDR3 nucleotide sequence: TGTGCCAGCGGCGGGCAGGGACGGTCACCCCTCCACTTT.

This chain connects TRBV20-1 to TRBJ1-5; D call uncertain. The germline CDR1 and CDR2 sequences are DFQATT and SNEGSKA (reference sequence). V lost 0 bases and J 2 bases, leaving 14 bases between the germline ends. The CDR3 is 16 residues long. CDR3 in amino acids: CSARDHLMEGNQPQHF. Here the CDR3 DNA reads TGCAGTGCTAGAGATCATCTCATGGAGGGCAATCAGCCCCAGCATTTT.

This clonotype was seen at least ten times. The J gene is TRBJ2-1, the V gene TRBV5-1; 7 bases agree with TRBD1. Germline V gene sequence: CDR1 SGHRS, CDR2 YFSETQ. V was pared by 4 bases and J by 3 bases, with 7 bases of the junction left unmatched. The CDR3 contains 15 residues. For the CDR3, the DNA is TGCGCCAGCAGCCTGCAGGGGGTGGACTACAATGAGCAGTTCTTC. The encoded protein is CASSLQGVDYNEQFF.

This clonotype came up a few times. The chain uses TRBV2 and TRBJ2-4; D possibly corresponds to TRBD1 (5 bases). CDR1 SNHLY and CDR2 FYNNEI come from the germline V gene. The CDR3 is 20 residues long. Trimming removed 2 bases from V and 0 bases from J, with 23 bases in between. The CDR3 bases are TGTGCCAGCAGTGAATTGGGGCCAGTCGGCCGAGATCAAGCCAAAAACATTCAGTACTTC. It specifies CASSELGPVGRDQAKNIQYF.

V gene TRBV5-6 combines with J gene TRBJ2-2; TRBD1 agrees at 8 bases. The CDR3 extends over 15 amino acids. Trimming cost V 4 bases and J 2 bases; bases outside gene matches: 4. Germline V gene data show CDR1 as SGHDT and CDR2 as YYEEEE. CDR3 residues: CASSRDRINTGELFF. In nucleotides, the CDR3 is TGTGCCAGCAGCCGGGACAGGATTAACACCGGGGAGCTGTTTTTT. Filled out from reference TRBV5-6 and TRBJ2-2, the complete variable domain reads DAGVTQSPTHLIKTRGQQVTLRCSPKSGHDTVSWYQQALGQGPQFIFQYYEEEERQRGNFPDRFSGHQFPNYSSELNVNALLLGDSALYLCASSRDRINTGELFFGEGSRLTVL.

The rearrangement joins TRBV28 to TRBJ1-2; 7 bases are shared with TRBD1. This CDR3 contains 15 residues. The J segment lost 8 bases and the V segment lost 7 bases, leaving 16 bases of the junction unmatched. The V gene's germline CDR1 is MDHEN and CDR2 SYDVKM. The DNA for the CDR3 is TGTGCCAGCACCAGGGACAGAAGGAAGGGCGAAGGCTACACCTTC. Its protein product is CASTRDRRKGEGYTF.

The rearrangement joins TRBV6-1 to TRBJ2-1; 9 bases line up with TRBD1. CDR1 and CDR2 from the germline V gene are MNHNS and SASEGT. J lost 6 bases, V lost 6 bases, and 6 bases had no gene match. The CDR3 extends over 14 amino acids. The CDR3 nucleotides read TGTGCCAGCAGGTCCGGGACAGGGATCAATGAGCAGTTCTTC. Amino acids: CASRSGTGINEQFF.

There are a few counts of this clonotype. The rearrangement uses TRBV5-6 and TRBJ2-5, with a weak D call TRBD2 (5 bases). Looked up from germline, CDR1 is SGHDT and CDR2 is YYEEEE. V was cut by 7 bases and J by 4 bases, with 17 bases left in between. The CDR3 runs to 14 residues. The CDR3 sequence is CASGSTRDPETQYF. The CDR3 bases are TGTGCCAGCGGGTCCACTAGAGACCCAGAGACCCAGTACTTC.

The CDR3 region has the DNA TGTGCCTGGAGTCCGACCTACAATGAGCAGTTCTTC. Protein sequence: CAWSPTYNEQFF. The chain links TRBV30 to TRBJ2-1; D ambiguous. The germline V gene has CDR1 GTSNPN and CDR2 SVGIG (reference sequence). Trimming shortened V by 2 bases and J by 2 bases, and 4 bases separated the two germline ends. This CDR3 spans 12 amino acids. Looking up the rest from reference TRBV30 and TRBJ2-1 gives the full variable domain: SQTIHQWPATLVQPVGSPLSLECTVEGTSNPNLYWYRQAAGRGLQLLFYSVGIGQISSEVPQNLSASRPQDRQFILSSKKLLLSDSGFYLCAWSPTYNEQFFGPGTRLTVL.

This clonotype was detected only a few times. The CDR3, as DNA: TGCGCCAGCAGCCAAGGGACAGACGGCTACACCTTC. Its protein is CASSQGTDGYTF. The V and J genes are TRBV4-1 and TRBJ1-2; possible D gene TRBD1, 6 bases. Germline CDR1 is MGHRA and CDR2 is YSYEKL. Trimming removed 1 base from V and 8 bases from J, with 8 bases in between. The CDR3 sequence is 12 residues long.

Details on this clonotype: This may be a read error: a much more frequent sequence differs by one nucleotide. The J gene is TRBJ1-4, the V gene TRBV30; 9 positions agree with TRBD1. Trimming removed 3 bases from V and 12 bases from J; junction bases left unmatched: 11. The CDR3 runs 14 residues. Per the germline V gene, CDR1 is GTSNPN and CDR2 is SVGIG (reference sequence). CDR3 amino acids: CAWSMDRGGEELFF. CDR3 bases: TGTGCCTGGAGCATGGACAGGGGCGGAGAAGAACTGTTTTTT.

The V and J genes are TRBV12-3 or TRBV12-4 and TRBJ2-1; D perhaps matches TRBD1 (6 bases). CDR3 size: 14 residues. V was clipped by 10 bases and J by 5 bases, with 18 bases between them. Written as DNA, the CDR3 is TGTGCCACGGGACACCTACTACTCAACAATGAGCAGTTCTTC. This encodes CATGHLLLNNEQFF.

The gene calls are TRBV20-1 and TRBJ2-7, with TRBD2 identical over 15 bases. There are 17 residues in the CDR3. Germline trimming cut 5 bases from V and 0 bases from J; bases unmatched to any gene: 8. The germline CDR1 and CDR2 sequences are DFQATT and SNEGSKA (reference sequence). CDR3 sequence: CSAWGLAGGMSSYEQYF. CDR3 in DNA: TGCAGTGCTTGGGGACTAGCGGGAGGCATGAGCTCCTACGAGCAGTACTTC.

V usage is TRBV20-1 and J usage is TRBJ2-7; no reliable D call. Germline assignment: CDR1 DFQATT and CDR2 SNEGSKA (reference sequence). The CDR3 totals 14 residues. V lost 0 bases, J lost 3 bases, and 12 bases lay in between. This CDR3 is CSAREESFLYEQYF. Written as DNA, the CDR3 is TGCAGTGCTAGAGAGGAGAGTTTCCTCTACGAGCAGTACTTC.

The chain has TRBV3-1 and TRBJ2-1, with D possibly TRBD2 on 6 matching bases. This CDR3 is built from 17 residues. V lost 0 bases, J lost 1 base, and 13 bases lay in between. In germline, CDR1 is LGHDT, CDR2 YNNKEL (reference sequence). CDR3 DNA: TGTGCCAGCAGCCAAGATCCGAGCGGGCCGTCCTACAATGAGCAGTTCTTC. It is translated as CASSQDPSGPSYNEQFF.

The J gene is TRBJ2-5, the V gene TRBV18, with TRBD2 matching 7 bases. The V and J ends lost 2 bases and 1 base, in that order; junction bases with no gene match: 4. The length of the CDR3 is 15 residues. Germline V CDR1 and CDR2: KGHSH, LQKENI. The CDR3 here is CASSPSGTLQETQYF. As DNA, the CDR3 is TGTGCCAGCTCACCAAGCGGGACTCTCCAAGAGACCCAGTACTTC.

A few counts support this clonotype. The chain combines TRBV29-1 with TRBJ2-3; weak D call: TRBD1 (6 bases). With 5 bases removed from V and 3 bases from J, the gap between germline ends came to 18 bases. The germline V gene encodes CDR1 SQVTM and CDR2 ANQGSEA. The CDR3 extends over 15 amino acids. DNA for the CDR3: TGCAGCGTTACATTCAGGGGCCGGTTAACAGATACGCAGTATTTT. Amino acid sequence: CSVTFRGRLTDTQYF.

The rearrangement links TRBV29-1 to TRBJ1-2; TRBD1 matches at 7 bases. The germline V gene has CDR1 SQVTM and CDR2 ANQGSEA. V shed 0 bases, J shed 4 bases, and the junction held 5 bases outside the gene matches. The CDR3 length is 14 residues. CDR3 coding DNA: TGCAGCGTTGAAGACAAGGGGGCAGGCTATGGCTACACCTTC. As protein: CSVEDKGAGYGYTF.